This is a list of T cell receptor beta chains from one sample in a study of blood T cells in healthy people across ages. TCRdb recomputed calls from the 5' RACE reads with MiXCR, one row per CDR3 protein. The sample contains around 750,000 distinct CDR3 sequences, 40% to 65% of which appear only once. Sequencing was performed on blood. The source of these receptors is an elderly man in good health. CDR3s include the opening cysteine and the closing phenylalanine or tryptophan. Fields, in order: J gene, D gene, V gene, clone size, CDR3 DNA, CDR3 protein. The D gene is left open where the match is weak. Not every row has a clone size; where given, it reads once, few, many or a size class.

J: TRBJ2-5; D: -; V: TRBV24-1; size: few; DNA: TGTGCCACCAGTGACCCGGGGACACCTCAAGAGACCCAGTACTTC; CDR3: CATSDPGTPQETQYF
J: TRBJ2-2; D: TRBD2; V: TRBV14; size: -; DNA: TGTGCCAGCAGCCTAGCGGGAGGGCCCACCGGGGAGCTGTTTTTT; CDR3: CASSLAGGPTGELFF
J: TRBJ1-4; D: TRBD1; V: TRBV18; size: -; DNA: TGTGCCAGCTCCCCAGGGGGCGCCGCTGAAAAACTGTTTTTT; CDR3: CASSPGGAAEKLFF
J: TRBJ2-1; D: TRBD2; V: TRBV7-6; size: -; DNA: TGTGCCAGCACCTCGGGGGGTTTAGTAAATGAGCAGTTCTTC; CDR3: CASTSGGLVNEQFF
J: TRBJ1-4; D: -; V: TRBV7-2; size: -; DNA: TGTGCCAGCAGCTTGGGGGGCGGGAAAGAGGAAAAACTGTTTTTT; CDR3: CASSLGGGKEEKLFF
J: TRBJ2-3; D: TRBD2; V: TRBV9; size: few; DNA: TGTGCCAGCAGCGTAGAACCGGCGGGAGGAAGGACAGATACGCAGTATTTT; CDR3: CASSVEPAGGRTDTQYF
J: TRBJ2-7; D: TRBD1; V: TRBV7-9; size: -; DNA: TGTGCCAGCAGCTTAGGGCAGGGGGCCCACTACGAGCAGTACTTC; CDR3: CASSLGQGAHYEQYF
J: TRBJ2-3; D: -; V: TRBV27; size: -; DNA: TGTGCCAGCAGTCGCGACACTTTCACAGATACGCAGTATTTT; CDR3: CASSRDTFTDTQYF
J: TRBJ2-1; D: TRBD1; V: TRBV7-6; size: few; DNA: TGTGCCAGCAGCAACCCGCGGACAGGGTTTGTCAATGAGCAGTTCTTC; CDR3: CASSNPRTGFVNEQFF
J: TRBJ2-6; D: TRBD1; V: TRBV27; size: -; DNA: TGTGCCAGCAGTTTGGGCTTCCGGGACAGCTCTGGGGCCAACGTCCTGACTTTC; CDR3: CASSLGFRDSSGANVLTF
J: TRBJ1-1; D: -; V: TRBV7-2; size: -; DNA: TGTGCCAGCAGCTATTGGGTAACTGAAGCTTTCTTT; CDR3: CASSYWVTEAFF
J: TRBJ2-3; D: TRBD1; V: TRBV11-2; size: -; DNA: TGTGCCAGCAGCTTAACCGGGACAGGGAGTTATAGATACGCGTATTTT; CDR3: CASSLTGTGSYRYAYF
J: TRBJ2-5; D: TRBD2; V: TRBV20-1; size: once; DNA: TGCAGTGCTCTCCCGGGACTAGCGGGAGCCCAAGAGACCCAGTACTTC; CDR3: CSALPGLAGAQETQYF
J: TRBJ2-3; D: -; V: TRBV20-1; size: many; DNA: TGCAGTGCTGGGGAACCGCAGTATTTT; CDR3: CSAGEPQYF
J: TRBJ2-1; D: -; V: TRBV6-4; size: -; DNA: TGTGCCAGCAGTGACTCTTACCGGCTCCTTAACAATGAGCAGTTCTTC; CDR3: CASSDSYRLLNNEQFF
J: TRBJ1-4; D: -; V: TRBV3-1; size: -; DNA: TGTGCCAGCAGCCAGGAGGCCTCGCCCCGAAAACTGTTTTTT; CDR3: CASSQEASPRKLFF
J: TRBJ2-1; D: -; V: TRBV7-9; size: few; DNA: TGTGCCAGCAGCCCGAGTAACAGGGGAGGGGAGCAGTTCTTC; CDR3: CASSPSNRGGEQFF
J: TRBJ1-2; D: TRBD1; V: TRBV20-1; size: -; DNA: TGCAGTGCTGCCCGGACAGGGGGCCTTTCTGGCTACACCTTC; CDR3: CSAARTGGLSGYTF
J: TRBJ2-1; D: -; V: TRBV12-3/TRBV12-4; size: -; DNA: TGTGCCAGCATTAGAGCGTTAAGCTCCTACAATGAGCAGTTCTTC; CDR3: CASIRALSSYNEQFF
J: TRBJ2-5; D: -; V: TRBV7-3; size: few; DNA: TGTGCCAGCAGCTTAACGGGAGCTGAGACCCAGTACTTC; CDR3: CASSLTGAETQYF
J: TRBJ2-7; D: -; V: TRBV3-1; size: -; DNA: TGTGCCAGCAGCCGAGCCCCGGGCGGCGAGCAGTACTTC; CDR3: CASSRAPGGEQYF
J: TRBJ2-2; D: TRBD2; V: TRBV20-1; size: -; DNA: TGCAGTGCTAGACTAGCGGGAGCGGGGGAGCTGTTTTTT; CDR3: CSARLAGAGELFF
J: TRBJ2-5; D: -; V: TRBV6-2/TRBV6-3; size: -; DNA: TGTGCCAGCAGTTACTCCGCGGCTAGTGGGAGCGAGACCCAGTACTTC; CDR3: CASSYSAASGSETQYF
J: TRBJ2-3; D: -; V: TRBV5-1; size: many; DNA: TGCGCCAGCAGCGATGGGGCAGCCGGCGGTACGCAGTATTTT; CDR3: CASSDGAAGGTQYF
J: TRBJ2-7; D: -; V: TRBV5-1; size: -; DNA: TGCGCCAGCAGTACCACAACAGGCGCGAGCTACGAGCAGTACTTC; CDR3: CASSTTTGASYEQYF
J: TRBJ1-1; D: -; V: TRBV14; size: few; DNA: TGTGCCAGCCTGAAGGGCCAGAACACTGAAGCTTTCTTT; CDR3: CASLKGQNTEAFF
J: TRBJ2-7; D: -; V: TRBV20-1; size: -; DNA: TGCAGTGCTATTACTACAGGCGGGTCCCCCTACGAGCAGTACTTC; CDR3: CSAITTGGSPYEQYF
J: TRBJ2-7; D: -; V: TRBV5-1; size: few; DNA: TGCGCCAGCAGCTTGGAGGCAGAAAAGGTGTACTTC; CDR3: CASSLEAEKVYF
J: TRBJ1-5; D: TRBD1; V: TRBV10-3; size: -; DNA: TGTGCCATCAGTGATTGGGACAGGAATCAGCCCCAGCATTTT; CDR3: CAISDWDRNQPQHF
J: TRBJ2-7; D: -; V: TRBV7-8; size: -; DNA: TGTGCCAGCAGCTTGTCTCAGGGTCCTTCCTACGAGCAGTACTTC; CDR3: CASSLSQGPSYEQYF
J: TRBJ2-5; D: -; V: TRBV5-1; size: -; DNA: TGCGCCAGCAGCACGCAGGGCAGGGGAGAAGAGACCCAGTACTTC; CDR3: CASSTQGRGEETQYF
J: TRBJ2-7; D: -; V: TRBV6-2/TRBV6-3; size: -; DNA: TGTGCCAGCAGTCCCGACCCTTTTACCTACGGGCAGTACTTC; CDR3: CASSPDPFTYGQYF
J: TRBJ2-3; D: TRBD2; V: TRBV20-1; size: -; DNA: TGCAGTGCGCAAAGGATCGGGAGGGGGGGGACAGATACGCAGTATTTT; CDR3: CSAQRIGRGGTDTQYF
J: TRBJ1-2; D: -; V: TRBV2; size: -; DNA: TGTGCCAGCAGGGCCGGGACGGAGTATGGCTACACCTTC; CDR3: CASRAGTEYGYTF
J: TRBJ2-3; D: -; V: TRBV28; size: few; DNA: TGTGCCAGCAGTTCTTACTACTCCCTCGGGGGCACAGATACGCAGTATTTT; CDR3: CASSSYYSLGGTDTQYF
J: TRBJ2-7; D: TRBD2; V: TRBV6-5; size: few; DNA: TGTGCCAGCAGTACGCCTAGCGGAACCTACGAGCAGTACTTC; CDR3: CASSTPSGTYEQYF
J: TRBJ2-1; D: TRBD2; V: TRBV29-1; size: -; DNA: TGCAGCGGGGGGGGGCTAGCGGGAGGGCCATATCCCGTCAATGAGCAGTTCTTC; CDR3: CSGGGLAGGPYPVNEQFF
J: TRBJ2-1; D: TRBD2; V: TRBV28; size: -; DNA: TGTGCCAGCAGTCCTTGGGGCGGGGGCTCCTACAATGAGCAGTTCTTC; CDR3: CASSPWGGGSYNEQFF
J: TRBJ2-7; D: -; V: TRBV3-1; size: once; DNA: TGTGCCAGCAGCCGACTATGGGCAACCTACGAGCAGTACTTC; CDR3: CASSRLWATYEQYF
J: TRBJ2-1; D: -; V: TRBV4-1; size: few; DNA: TGCGCCAGCAGCCAACCTTACCCGGGGGCGCATTACAATGAGCAGTTCTTC; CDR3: CASSQPYPGAHYNEQFF
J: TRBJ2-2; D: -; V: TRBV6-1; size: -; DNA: TGTGCCAGCAGCCCCTCGTGGAGCCCTATCCCCACCGGGGAGCTGTTTTTT; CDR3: CASSPSWSPIPTGELFF
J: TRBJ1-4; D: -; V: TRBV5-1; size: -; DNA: TGCGCCAGCTCCTCGGGTGGCACAACTAATGAAAAACTGTTTTTT; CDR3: CASSSGGTTNEKLFF
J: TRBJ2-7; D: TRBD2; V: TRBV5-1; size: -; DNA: TGCGCCAGCCGACTAGCTCTTACCTACGAGCAGTACTTC; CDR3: CASRLALTYEQYF
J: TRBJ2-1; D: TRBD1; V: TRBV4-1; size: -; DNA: TGCGCCAGCAGCCTGGGACAGGGGGTTACCTACAATGAGCAGTTCTTC; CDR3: CASSLGQGVTYNEQFF
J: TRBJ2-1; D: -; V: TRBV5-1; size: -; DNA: TGCGCCAGCAGCTCGGACTATTCGAATGAGCAGTTCTTC; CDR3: CASSSDYSNEQFF
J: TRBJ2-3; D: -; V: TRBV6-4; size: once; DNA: TGTGCCAGCAGTGTTATGGCCGGAGATACGCAGTATTTT; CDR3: CASSVMAGDTQYF
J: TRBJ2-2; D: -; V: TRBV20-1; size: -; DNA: TGCAGTGCCCCCCGGTCGGGGGCGGACGGGGAGCTGTTTTTT; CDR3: CSAPRSGADGELFF
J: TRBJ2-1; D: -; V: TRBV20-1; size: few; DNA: TGCAGTGCTAGGAGAGGAGAAGTCTCCTACAATGAGCAGTTCTTC; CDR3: CSARRGEVSYNEQFF